This T cell receptor (beta chain) was identified in a study of Graves' ophthalmopathy and Graves' hyperthyroidism. The study's findings and limits: Appearing in blood as well were most expanded thyroid clonotypes above 0.001 frequency.

The CDR3 totals 14 residues. V dropped 8 bases and J dropped 1 base, with 17 bases sitting between them. The V gene's germline CDR1 is SQVTM and CDR2 ANQGSEA. The study amplified TCR beta CDR3 regions using RNA transcripts. Following a first-round RT-PCR that used HTBI primers, a second-round multiplex PCR was carried out. TCRdb recomputed calls from the multiplex PCR reads with MiXCR, one row per CDR3 protein. The data show around 660,000 distinct CDR3 sequences, under 50% seen once. Concerning this clonotype itself: Antigen unknown.

V is TRBV29-1 and J is TRBJ2-5, with D perhaps TRBD2 (6 bases). Sequencing was performed on peripheral blood. The TCR comes from an adult man with Graves' ophthalmopathy. DNA of the CDR3: TGCAGCTTAGCGGTTAGGGGAGCCCAAGAGACCCAGTACTTC. Translating gives CSLAVRGAQETQYF.